A selection of T cell receptor beta chains follows, all from one sample in a study of shared clonotypes between healthy human individuals. Measured with immunoSEQ multiplex PCR; TCRdb has only the in-frame clones, and not every one. The repertoire holds around 550,000 clones, with approximately 95% as singletons. Specimen: naive CD8+ T cells sorted from blood. The receptor source for this set is a woman younger than 45 in good health. The CDR3 runs from the conserved cysteine through the conserved F or W. The D gene is left open where the match is weak. Clone size is given for some rows only: seen once, a few or many times, or a class if the clone is expanded.

DNA: TGTGCCAGTAGTATAGAGTTAGACAGCCATAGCAATCAGCCCCAGCATTTT
CDR3: CASSIELDSHSNQPQHF
D: NA
V: TRBV19
J: TRBJ1-5
size: NA

DNA: TGTGCCAGCAGTGAAGGGAAGGACGGCGACTTC
CDR3: CASSEGKDGDF
D: NA
V: TRBV2
J: TRBJ2-7
size: NA

DNA: TGTGCCAGCAGTCCCTCCTATGGCTACACCTTC
CDR3: CASSPSYGYTF
D: NA
V: TRBV27
J: TRBJ1-2
size: NA

DNA: TGTGCCTGGAGTTTTGGGGGGGGCACTGAAGCTTTCTTT
CDR3: CAWSFGGGTEAFF
D: NA
V: TRBV30
J: TRBJ1-1
size: once

DNA: TGTGCCAGCAGCCCCAACGGGGCGGGACGAGAGACCCAGTACTTC
CDR3: CASSPNGAGRETQYF
D: NA
V: TRBV7-9
J: TRBJ2-5
size: NA

DNA: TGTGCCAGCAGCTCTGTCACGGGACAGGGGGATGAGCAGTTCTTC
CDR3: CASSSVTGQGDEQFF
D: TRBD1
V: TRBV11-2
J: TRBJ2-1
size: NA

DNA: TGTGCCAGCAGCTTGGGACTAACCCCGAGGACCGGGGAGCTGTTTTTT
CDR3: CASSLGLTPRTGELFF
D: NA
V: TRBV5-4
J: TRBJ2-2
size: NA

DNA: TGTGCCAGCCAATCGTTGAATGGCTACACCTTC
CDR3: CASQSLNGYTF
D: NA
V: TRBV6-1
J: TRBJ1-2
size: NA

DNA: TGCGCCAGCAGCTTGGCAGCGGGTTACGAGCAGTACTTC
CDR3: CASSLAAGYEQYF
D: NA
V: TRBV5-1
J: TRBJ2-7
size: NA

DNA: TGCGCCACCGATCGCAAATGCGGCTACAATGAGCAGTTCTTC
CDR3: CATDRKCGYNEQFF
D: NA
V: TRBV23-1
J: TRBJ2-1
size: once

DNA: TGTGCCAGCAGTCCGACAGAAGTCAAGTATAGCAATCAGCCCCAGCATTTT
CDR3: CASSPTEVKYSNQPQHF
D: NA
V: TRBV27
J: TRBJ1-5
size: NA

DNA: TGTGCCAGCAGCCCGCAACCGGGCCTTACTAGAAACACCATATATTTT
CDR3: CASSPQPGLTRNTIYF
D: NA
V: TRBV7-9
J: TRBJ1-3
size: NA

DNA: TGTGCCAGCAGCTTGCACAGGGGGGACGAGCAGTACTTC
CDR3: CASSLHRGDEQYF
D: TRBD1
V: TRBV5-4
J: TRBJ2-7
size: NA

DNA: TGTGCCTGGAGTGTAACTGGCAGGGACTATGGCTACACCTTC
CDR3: CAWSVTGRDYGYTF
D: NA
V: TRBV30
J: TRBJ1-2
size: NA

DNA: TGCGCCAGCAGCTTGAGAACAGCGAGCTCCTACAATGAGCAGTTCTTC
CDR3: CASSLRTASSYNEQFF
D: NA
V: TRBV5-1
J: TRBJ2-1
size: NA

DNA: TGTGCCAGCAGACCGACAGGGTTCAGCAATCAGCCCCAGCATTTT
CDR3: CASRPTGFSNQPQHF
D: TRBD1
V: TRBV28
J: TRBJ1-5
size: NA

DNA: TGTGCCAGCAGCTATGAGACAGGCCCGGAGGAGCAGTACTTC
CDR3: CASSYETGPEEQYF
D: NA
V: TRBV5-8
J: TRBJ2-7
size: NA

DNA: TGTGCCAGCAGCTTTTCCGGCACTGAAGCTTTCTTT
CDR3: CASSFSGTEAFF
D: NA
V: TRBV7-9
J: TRBJ1-1
size: NA

DNA: TGTGCCAGCTCGGAGGTCAATGAGCAGTTCTTC
CDR3: CASSEVNEQFF
D: NA
V: TRBV5-4
J: TRBJ2-1
size: NA

DNA: TGTGCCAGCAGCCAATCGCCGGGTCTGGCTTTCTTT
CDR3: CASSQSPGLAFF
D: NA
V: TRBV16
J: TRBJ1-1
size: NA

DNA: TGTGCCAGCAGTTTCGCTCAACTAGCGTCCGAGCAGTACTTC
CDR3: CASSFAQLASEQYF
D: TRBD2
V: TRBV28
J: TRBJ2-7
size: NA

DNA: TGTGCCACATCCCTTTGGGGTCAGCCCCAGCATTTT
CDR3: CATSLWGQPQHF
D: NA
V: TRBV6-1
J: TRBJ1-5
size: NA

DNA: TGTGCCAGCATGGGACAGATTAATGTTAACTATGGCTACACCTTC
CDR3: CASMGQINVNYGYTF
D: TRBD1
V: TRBV6-5
J: TRBJ1-2
size: NA

DNA: TGTGCCAGCAGCTTAAGCGGGATGAACACTGAAGCTTTCTTT
CDR3: CASSLSGMNTEAFF
D: NA
V: TRBV7-9
J: TRBJ1-1
size: NA

DNA: TGTGCCAGCAGCTTCTCCGGAGAGCAGTTCTTC
CDR3: CASSFSGEQFF
D: NA
V: TRBV11-2
J: TRBJ2-1
size: NA

DNA: TGTGCCAGCAGCTTTCTAGCGGGAGTGTCCGAGCAGTACTTC
CDR3: CASSFLAGVSEQYF
D: TRBD2
V: TRBV5-4
J: TRBJ2-7
size: NA

DNA: TGTGCCAGTAGCAAGACAGGGCTGGGGCGCCGCACAGATACGCAGTATTTT
CDR3: CASSKTGLGRRTDTQYF
D: TRBD1
V: TRBV19
J: TRBJ2-3
size: NA

DNA: TGTGCCAGCAGTTACTCTGGTGAACAAGAGACCCAGTACTTC
CDR3: CASSYSGEQETQYF
D: NA
V: TRBV6-5
J: TRBJ2-5
size: NA

DNA: TGTGCCAGCATTGCAAGACTAGCGGGAAGCACAGATACGCAGTATTTT
CDR3: CASIARLAGSTDTQYF
D: TRBD2
V: TRBV6-6
J: TRBJ2-3
size: NA

DNA: TGCGCCAGCAGCCAAGTTCGAGGGGGAGTGAGGACCGGGGAGCTGTTTTTT
CDR3: CASSQVRGGVRTGELFF
D: NA
V: TRBV4-1
J: TRBJ2-2
size: once

DNA: TGTGCCAGCCGCGAGTGGGGTCTTCACTACGAGCAGTACTTC
CDR3: CASREWGLHYEQYF
D: NA
V: TRBV5-6
J: TRBJ2-7
size: NA

DNA: TGTGCCAGCAGTGAAGCAAGAGGGACCGCTTGGAACACTGAAGCTTTCTTT
CDR3: CASSEARGTAWNTEAFF
D: NA
V: TRBV2
J: TRBJ1-1
size: NA

DNA: TGTGCCAGCAGCGTCGGCGGGAAGAGTAGAGACGAGCAGTACTTC
CDR3: CASSVGGKSRDEQYF
D: NA
V: TRBV9
J: TRBJ2-7
size: once

DNA: TGTGCCAGCGTGGACAGCCCTCTCGAGCAGTACTTC
CDR3: CASVDSPLEQYF
D: NA
V: TRBV2
J: TRBJ2-7
size: NA

DNA: TGTGCCAGCAGGCAAACAGGGACTGGAAACACCATATATTTT
CDR3: CASRQTGTGNTIYF
D: NA
V: TRBV6-6
J: TRBJ1-3
size: NA

DNA: TGTGCCAGCAGCCGATTTTTGGGCCCCAGCCAGCCCCAGCATTTT
CDR3: CASSRFLGPSQPQHF
D: NA
V: TRBV7-6
J: TRBJ1-5
size: NA

DNA: TGCGCCAGCAGCGCCGACCTCTGGGAGCAGTACTTC
CDR3: CASSADLWEQYF
D: NA
V: TRBV5-1
J: TRBJ2-7
size: NA

DNA: TGTGCCAGCAGCCAAGATCGGTTTTCGGAGGGGGGCTACGAGCAGTACTTC
CDR3: CASSQDRFSEGGYEQYF
D: NA
V: TRBV14
J: TRBJ2-7
size: once

DNA: TGCGCCAGCAGCCAAGATCCTGAGTATCCACAACTCTACGAGCAGTACTTC
CDR3: CASSQDPEYPQLYEQYF
D: NA
V: TRBV4-1
J: TRBJ2-7
size: NA

DNA: TGTGCCAGTAGTATGGGTGTCTTGTCCTACAATGAGCAGTTCTTC
CDR3: CASSMGVLSYNEQFF
D: NA
V: TRBV19
J: TRBJ2-1
size: NA

DNA: TGTGCCAGCAGTTCCGGGTTGTCCGGGGAGCTGTTTTTT
CDR3: CASSSGLSGELFF
D: NA
V: TRBV27
J: TRBJ2-2
size: NA

DNA: TGTGCCAGCAGTCAATGGACAGGATTGGGAAACACCATATATTTT
CDR3: CASSQWTGLGNTIYF
D: TRBD1
V: TRBV28
J: TRBJ1-3
size: NA

DNA: TGTGCCAGCAGCTTGCCCTCGACCCCTTACGAGCAGTACTTC
CDR3: CASSLPSTPYEQYF
D: NA
V: TRBV5-5
J: TRBJ2-7
size: once

DNA: TGTGCCAGCAGCTCTCGTATGGGACAGCTTAATCAGCCCCAGCATTTT
CDR3: CASSSRMGQLNQPQHF
D: TRBD1
V: TRBV7-3
J: TRBJ1-5
size: NA

DNA: TGTGCCAGCAGTGACTCGGGACAGGGGAACTACGAGCAGTACTTC
CDR3: CASSDSGQGNYEQYF
D: TRBD1
V: TRBV6-1
J: TRBJ2-7
size: NA

DNA: TGTGCCAGCAGTTTAGGACAGGCGAACACTGAAGCTTTCTTT
CDR3: CASSLGQANTEAFF
D: TRBD1
V: TRBV27
J: TRBJ1-1
size: NA

DNA: TGTGCCAGCAGTTTCGCCGGGGGGGTTGAGCAGTTCTTC
CDR3: CASSFAGGVEQFF
D: TRBD2
V: TRBV28
J: TRBJ2-1
size: NA

DNA: TGCGCCAGCAGCTTGGGTGGGAACACTGAAGCTTTCTTT
CDR3: CASSLGGNTEAFF
D: NA
V: TRBV5-1
J: TRBJ1-1
size: few

DNA: TGTGCCAGCAGCCCCGGGGGGAGCGGGAGTGTCCAAGAGACCCAGTACTTC
CDR3: CASSPGGSGSVQETQYF
D: TRBD2
V: TRBV11-2
J: TRBJ2-5
size: NA

DNA: TGTGCCAGCAGTGAGAAGGACAGGGCTCATGAAAAACTGTTTTTT
CDR3: CASSEKDRAHEKLFF
D: TRBD1
V: TRBV25-1
J: TRBJ1-4
size: once

DNA: TGTGCCAGCAGCGTAGACGACCAGCCCCAGCATTTT
CDR3: CASSVDDQPQHF
D: NA
V: TRBV9
J: TRBJ1-5
size: NA